The 4 T cell receptor beta chains listed next were all sequenced from one sample in a study of cytotoxic CD8 clonotypes in ibrutinib-treated CLL. Sequencing used immunoSEQ multiplex PCR; TCRdb keeps in-frame clones, though not all of them. The sample comprises about 300,000 clones, around 76% of which are singletons, and around 5.1% rests with the top ten. The sequencing here drew on PBMCs, taken at disease progression, from a patient treated with ibrutinib. The receptors originated from a human donor with chronic lymphocytic leukemia.

The CDR3 protein is CASSQDVRDTSSYNEQFF. CDR3 bases: TGTGCCAGCAGCCAAGATGTACGGGACACGAGCTCCTACAATGAGCAGTTCTTC. The chain joins TRBV14 to TRBJ2-1, with a possible D match to TRBD1 (6 bases). Germline V lookup: CDR1 SGHDN, CDR2 FVKESK. This CDR3 region has 18 residues. Trimming stripped 0 bases from V and 0 bases from J, with 15 bases between.

V gene TRBV5-1 combines with J gene TRBJ2-3; no firm D call. The CDR3 has 15 residues. CDR1 is SGHRS and CDR2 is YFSETQ in the germline V gene. The V end lost 4 bases, the J end lost 2 bases, and 14 bases lay between the germline ends. For the CDR3, the DNA is TGCGCCAGCAGCCCGGCCTCCGACCCCACAGATACGCAGTATTTT. Its protein is CASSPASDPTDTQYF.

The chain carries TRBV7-6 and TRBJ2-7, with TRBD2 matching over 14 bases. The CDR3 contains 14 residues. The ends lost 5 bases at V and 9 bases at J; junction bases unmatched: 6. Germline V gives CDR1 SGHVS, CDR2 FNYEAQ. Written as DNA, the CDR3 is TGTGCCAGCAGCGCGGGACTAGCGGGAGTGGTGCAGTACTTC. Amino acid sequence: CASSAGLAGVVQYF.

The chain links TRBV25-1 to TRBJ1-2, with D uncertain. The germline V gene has CDR1 MGHDK and CDR2 SYGVNS. V shed 2 bases and J shed 6 bases, with 7 bases lying between them. The CDR3 covers 12 residues. The CDR3, as DNA: TGTGCCAGCAGTGAAGGATTTGATGGCTACACCTTC. Protein product: CASSEGFDGYTF.